Listed below are T cell receptor beta chains from one sample, sequenced in a study of beta chain features in type 1 diabetes. Repertoires were generated with immunoSEQ multiplex PCR, while TCRdb's copy carries only in-frame clones and drops some. The sample contains roughly 310,000 clones, 8% to 13% of which appear only once. The sample taken for sequencing was naive CD4+ T cells from blood. These receptors came from a woman aged 25 to 45 in good health. The CDR3 runs from the conserved cysteine through the conserved F or W. The D gene is left open where the match is weak. Size is omitted from some rows. Given values are once, few, many or a class for expanded clones.

clone size	V gene	D gene	J gene	CDR3 protein	CDR3 DNA
.	TRBV7-3	TRBD2	TRBJ2-3	CASSLDRLAGDTQYF	TGTGCCAGCAGCTTAGACAGACTAGCGGGAGATACGCAGTATTTT
.	TRBV11-2	TRBD2	TRBJ2-7	CASSLRLAGGGFSYEQYF	TGTGCCAGCAGCTTAAGGCTAGCGGGAGGGGGCTTCTCCTACGAGCAGTACTTC
.	TRBV2	TRBD2	TRBJ2-7	CASSEELAGSIGEQYF	TGTGCCAGCAGTGAAGAGCTAGCGGGATCTATAGGCGAGCAGTACTTC
.	TRBV30	TRBD2	TRBJ2-7	CAWSGLAGEVGEQYF	TGTGCCTGGAGTGGGCTAGCGGGAGAGGTGGGCGAGCAGTACTTC
.	TRBV28	.	TRBJ1-5	CATYYTGKGQPQHF	TGTGCCACCTACTACACAGGGAAGGGCCAGCCCCAGCATTTT
.	TRBV30	.	TRBJ1-3	CAWSSAVLAGSIYF	TGTGCCTGGAGTTCGGCGGTCTTAGCGGGATCCATATATTTT
few	TRBV7-6	TRBD2	TRBJ2-7	CASSLAQTSGTYEQYF	TGTGCCAGCAGCTTAGCGCAGACTAGCGGAACCTACGAGCAGTACTTC
.	TRBV6-5	.	TRBJ2-7	CASSYEQDPIYEQYF	TGTGCCAGCAGTTACGAACAGGACCCTATTTACGAGCAGTACTTC
.	TRBV25-1	.	TRBJ1-4	CASSGGAGEKLFF	TGTGCCAGCAGTGGAGGGGCGGGGGAAAAACTGTTTTTT
few	TRBV11-2	TRBD1	TRBJ1-4	CASNQDRGNEKLFF	TGTGCCAGCAACCAGGACAGGGGCAATGAAAAACTGTTTTTT
.	TRBV30	TRBD2	TRBJ2-2	CAWSVAPWSGRANTGELFF	TGTGCCTGGAGTGTAGCCCCATGGAGCGGGAGAGCGAACACCGGGGAGCTGTTTTTT
few	TRBV7-8	.	TRBJ2-7	CASSPARGTDYEQYF	TGTGCCAGCAGCCCCGCCCGGGGTACAGACTACGAGCAGTACTTC
.	TRBV11-3	TRBD1	TRBJ2-2	CASSSGQGARTGELFF	TGTGCCAGCAGCTCCGGACAGGGGGCGCGCACCGGGGAGCTGTTTTTT
.	TRBV18	TRBD1	TRBJ2-1	CASSPSRTGLSYNEQFF	TGTGCCAGCTCACCTTCGAGGACAGGCCTCTCCTACAATGAGCAGTTCTTC
.	TRBV7-2	TRBD2	TRBJ2-3	CASSLSSGSTDTQYF	TGTGCCAGCAGCTTATCTAGCGGGAGCACAGATACGCAGTATTTT
.	TRBV18	.	TRBJ2-5	CASSPPGVLHF	TGTGCCAGCTCACCCCCAGGGGTCCTCCACTTC
few	TRBV30	.	TRBJ2-1	CAWSGRPNYNEQFF	TGTGCCTGGAGTGGCAGGCCAAACTACAATGAGCAGTTCTTC
few	TRBV30	TRBD2	TRBJ2-1	CAWTESGILNEQFF	TGTGCCTGGACGGAGAGCGGGATTCTGAATGAGCAGTTCTTC
few	TRBV7-8	.	TRBJ2-5	CASSLGAQGETQYF	TGTGCCAGCAGCTTAGGGGCTCAGGGAGAGACCCAGTACTTC
.	TRBV7-2	.	TRBJ2-4	CASSLVPTEGIQYF	TGTGCCAGCAGCTTAGTCCCGACAGAAGGCATTCAGTACTTC
few	TRBV5-4	.	TRBJ2-5	CASSPPGQETQYF	TGTGCCAGCAGCCCCCCCGGCCAAGAGACCCAGTACTTC
few	TRBV28	.	TRBJ1-1	CASSPRSTEAFF	TGTGCCAGCAGTCCTCGGAGTACTGAAGCTTTCTTT
few	TRBV28	TRBD2	TRBJ2-7	CASSAASGPSYEQYF	TGTGCCAGCAGCGCGGCTAGCGGTCCCTCCTACGAGCAGTACTTC
.	TRBV18	TRBD1	TRBJ1-1	CASSPDRATEAFF	TGTGCCAGCTCACCCGACAGGGCAACTGAAGCTTTCTTT
.	TRBV10-3	TRBD2	TRBJ2-3	CATGTSGRETDTQYF	TGTGCCACGGGGACTAGCGGGAGGGAAACAGATACGCAGTATTTT
few	TRBV5-1	TRBD1	TRBJ2-7	CASSLGQGAYEQYF	TGCGCCAGCAGCCTAGGACAGGGGGCTTACGAGCAGTACTTC
.	TRBV19	TRBD2	TRBJ2-7	CASIELADYEQYF	TGTGCCAGTATTGAACTAGCGGACTACGAGCAGTACTTC
.	TRBV10-3	TRBD1	TRBJ2-7	CAISAGQGGYEQYF	TGTGCCATCAGTGCGGGACAGGGAGGCTACGAGCAGTACTTC
few	TRBV28	TRBD1	TRBJ2-1	CASRHRDRGQNEQFF	TGTGCCAGCAGGCACCGGGACAGGGGGCAGAATGAGCAGTTCTTC
.	TRBV5-1	.	TRBJ1-6	CASSLDGSRDSPLHF	TGCGCCAGCAGCTTGGACGGTTCCAGGGATTCACCCCTCCACTTT
.	TRBV6-5	TRBD1	TRBJ2-2	CASTQRQGNTGELFF	TGTGCCAGCACCCAACGACAGGGGAACACCGGGGAGCTGTTTTTT
.	TRBV29-1	.	TRBJ1-4	CSATGKQGRTNEKLFF	TGCAGCGCGACTGGAAAACAGGGACGGACTAATGAAAAACTGTTTTTT
.	TRBV4-2	.	TRBJ2-1	CASSQPGSYNEQFF	TGTGCCAGCAGCCAGCCGGGATCCTACAATGAGCAGTTCTTC
few	TRBV27	.	TRBJ1-4	CASSLSRTTNEKLFF	TGTGCCAGCAGTTTATCGAGGACTACTAATGAAAAACTGTTTTTT
few	TRBV4-1	.	TRBJ2-3	CASSQTSTDTQYF	TGCGCCAGCAGCCAAACTAGCACAGATACGCAGTATTTT
few	TRBV7-9	.	TRBJ2-5	CASSSHRTLTGKETQYF	TGTGCCAGCAGCTCCCACCGTACCTTAACAGGGAAAGAGACCCAGTACTTC
.	TRBV27	TRBD1	TRBJ2-3	CASSFAGTGLPDTQYF	TGTGCCAGCAGTTTTGCGGGGACAGGGTTACCAGATACGCAGTATTTT
few	TRBV5-1	TRBD1	TRBJ2-7	CASSLDGTGGYEQYF	TGCGCCAGCAGCTTGGATGGGACAGGGGGTTACGAGCAGTACTTC
few	TRBV6-6	.	TRBJ2-3	CASSYLRASTDTQYF	TGTGCCAGCAGTTACCTTCGAGCTAGCACAGATACGCAGTATTTT
few	TRBV28	.	TRBJ1-5	CASSFVQKYNQPQHF	TGTGCCAGCAGTTTTGTACAGAAATACAATCAGCCCCAGCATTTT
few	TRBV5-1	.	TRBJ2-7	CASSLIGGSYEQYF	TGCGCCAGCAGCTTGATTGGCGGATCCTACGAGCAGTACTTC
.	TRBV19	TRBD2	TRBJ2-1	CASRTSGRARSYNEQFF	TGTGCCAGTAGGACTAGCGGGAGGGCAAGGTCCTACAATGAGCAGTTCTTC